The 26 T cell receptor beta chains below come from one sample, sequenced in a study of shared clonotypes between healthy human individuals. TCRdb keeps only in-frame clones here, not all; method: immunoSEQ multiplex PCR. The table includes about 1.1 million clones, around three quarters detected once. Material: memory CD4+ T cells from PBMCs. Indicated subset: CD45RA-negative fraction. Source of these receptors: a man between 18 and 35 years old in good health. Some clones in this sample may be carry-over from other donors' samples.

The V call is TRBV27, the J call TRBJ1-5, with no clear D. V was trimmed by 5 bases and J by 4 bases, leaving 9 bases between them. The germline gives CDR1 MNHEY, CDR2 SMNVEV (reference sequence). The CDR3 runs 13 residues. Written as DNA, the CDR3 is TGTGCCAGCAGTCCAAAACCAAATCAGCCCCAGCATTTT. Protein sequence: CASSPKPNQPQHF.

This clone was seen a single time. The chain couples TRBV5-1 to TRBJ2-7; D is uncertain. The CDR3 loop spans 13 amino acids. The V gene lost 5 bases and the J gene lost 0 bases, with 9 bases spanning the gap. In germline, CDR1 is SGHRS, CDR2 YFSETQ. The CDR3 sequence: CASRRTGSYEQYF. The CDR3 DNA sequence: TGCGCCAGCAGGAGGACGGGCTCCTACGAGCAGTACTTC.

V gene TRBV5-4 combines with J gene TRBJ1-3, with D hard to call. CDR3 length equals 13 residues. Germline V CDR1 and CDR2: SGHNT, YYREEE (reference sequence). V lost 9 bases, J lost 2 bases, and 12 bases lay in between. The CDR3 region is CATTREPGNTIYF. CDR3 nucleotide sequence: TGTGCCACCACTAGGGAACCTGGAAACACCATATATTTT.

The count of this clone is one. V gene TRBV30 combines with J gene TRBJ2-1; D unresolved. The germline gives CDR1 GTSNPN, CDR2 SVGIG (reference sequence). This CDR3 spans 14 amino acids. Trimming shortened V by 3 bases and J by 0 bases, and 9 bases separated the two germline ends. CDR3 nucleotides: TGTGCCTGGAGGGCCCTAGGCTCCTACAATGAGCAGTTCTTC. It encodes CAWRALGSYNEQFF.

This chain connects TRBV5-4 to TRBJ1-2, with D possibly being TRBD1 (6 bases). Germline lookup yields CDR1 SGHNT and CDR2 YYREEE (reference sequence). The V end lost 4 bases, the J end lost 3 bases, and 13 bases lay between the germline ends. The length of the CDR3 is 14 residues. CDR3 residues: CASSKDSTYYGYTF. CDR3 DNA sequence: TGTGCCAGCAGCAAGGACAGCACCTACTATGGCTACACCTTC.

The V call is TRBV9, the J call TRBJ2-3; 8 nucleotides agree with TRBD1. Germline lookup yields CDR1 SGDLS and CDR2 YYNGEE. CDR3 length: 13 amino acids. Trimming cost V 5 bases and J 9 bases; bases outside gene matches: 8. CDR3 in amino acids: CASSPRGRATQYF. Here the CDR3 DNA reads TGTGCCAGCAGTCCCAGGGGGCGGGCCACGCAGTATTTT.

The chain recombines TRBV5-1 with TRBJ2-2; D tentatively fits TRBD1 or TRBD2 (5 bases each). The CDR3 spans 18 residues. Germline values: CDR1 SGHRS, CDR2 YFSETQ. V gave up 2 bases and J gave up 5 bases, with 22 bases separating them. Written as DNA, the CDR3 is TGCGCCAGCAGCTTCGGGTCAGGGACGATCATGGGGACCGGGGAGCTGTTTTTT. Its protein is CASSFGSGTIMGTGELFF.

This rearrangement joins TRBV28 to TRBJ1-6, with D unclear. The CDR3 is 12 residues long. In germline, CDR1 is MDHEN, CDR2 SYDVKM. Trimming took 3 bases from V and 6 from J, leaving 3 bases between them. The CDR3 DNA reads TGTGCCAGCAGTTTCGGTAATTCACCCCTCCACTTT. Its protein product is CASSFGNSPLHF.

This clone came up a few times. This chain joins TRBV5-8 and TRBJ1-5, with D possibly matching TRBD1 (5 bases). The germline V gene has CDR1 SGHTS and CDR2 YDEGEE. Trimming took off 2 bases at V and 4 bases at J, with 13 bases between the two ends. CDR3 length: 15 residues. CDR3: CASSLGARFNQPQHF. The CDR3 DNA reads as TGTGCCAGCAGCTTAGGGGCGCGTTTTAATCAGCCCCAGCATTTT.

A word on this clone: Other DNA sequences in the sample encode the same CDR3. The chain combines TRBV30 with TRBJ1-1; D perhaps matches TRBD1 (5 bases). Germline assignment: CDR1 GTSNPN and CDR2 SVGIG (reference sequence). With 4 bases removed from V and 3 bases from J, the gap between germline ends came to 12 bases. The CDR3 length is 13 residues. CDR3 amino acids: CAWNRGGDTEAFF. CDR3 bases: TGTGCCTGGAACCGGGGAGGGGACACTGAAGCTTTCTTT.

The CDR3 loop reads CASSYVREGIQYF. In DNA form, the CDR3 reads TGTGCCAGCAGTTACGTACGAGAGGGCATTCAGTACTTC. V and J are TRBV6-5 and TRBJ2-4; possibly TRBD2 for D (5 bases). Germline V gives CDR1 MNHEY, CDR2 SVGAGI. Deletions cut 2 bases from V and 9 bases from J, with 11 bases between. The CDR3 has 13 amino acids.

The chain employs TRBV11-2 and TRBJ2-5; D unclear. The V gene lost 2 bases and the J gene lost 0 bases, with 7 bases spanning the gap. This CDR3 is built from 14 residues. Germline values: CDR1 SGHAT, CDR2 FQNNGV. Here the CDR3 reads CASSLTWNQETQYF. The CDR3 nucleotides are TGTGCCAGCAGCTTAACGTGGAACCAAGAGACCCAGTACTTC.

This chain links TRBV30 with TRBJ2-1; 8 nucleotides line up with TRBD2. The germline gives CDR1 GTSNPN, CDR2 SVGIG (reference sequence). J was trimmed by 4 bases and V by 0 bases; bases with no gene match: 8. The CDR3 is 16 residues long. The CDR3 region has the DNA TGTGCCTGGAGTGTACCTGGTACTAGCGGTTACAATGAGCAGTTCTTC. Amino acids: CAWSVPGTSGYNEQFF.

The chain uses TRBV11-2 and TRBJ1-6; D gene ambiguous. Germline CDR1 reads SGHAT; CDR2 reads FQNNGV. This CDR3 comprises 13 residues. Between the trimmed V and J ends, which lost 5 bases and 11 bases, there was a span of 13 bases. CDR3 region: CASSGPFRPPLHF. CDR3 coding DNA: TGTGCCAGCAGCGGACCGTTTAGGCCACCCCTCCACTTT.

This clone was detected ten times or more. Additional DNA sequences in this sample encode the identical CDR3. The V call is TRBV29-1, the J call TRBJ1-1, with D maybe TRBD1 (5 bases). V lost 6 bases to trimming and J lost 11 bases, with 16 bases between them. Germline V gene data show CDR1 as SQVTM and CDR2 as ANQGSEA. CDR3 size: 11 residues. CDR3 DNA sequence: TGCAGCGTGGACCGGGGGGGAACGGCTTTCTTT. This translates into CSVDRGGTAFF. The full variable domain, rest sourced from reference TRBV29-1 and TRBJ1-1, is SAVISQKPSRDICQRGTSLTIQCQVDSQVTMMFWYRQQPGQSLTLIATANQGSEATYESGFVIDKFPISRPNLTFSTLTVSNMSPEDSSIYLCSVDRGGTAFFGQGTRLTVV.

The table lists this clone with a few counts. The chain is built from TRBV5-4 and TRBJ2-3; 14 bases fit TRBD2. Germline V gene sequence: CDR1 SGHNT, CDR2 YYREEE (reference sequence). The CDR3 length is 17 residues. V dropped 0 bases and J dropped 5; count of bases not matched to a gene: 5. In nucleotides, the CDR3 is TGTGCCAGCAGCTTGGACGGACTAGCGGGAGGTAGAGATACGCAGTATTTT. It codes for CASSLDGLAGGRDTQYF.

This clone was counted between two and nine times. The rearrangement uses TRBV2 and TRBJ2-6, with 7 bases lining up with TRBD1. From germline, CDR1 is SNHLY and CDR2 FYNNEI. Trimming at V came to 7 bases and at J to 2 bases, leaving 2 bases not matched to a gene. The CDR3 has 14 residues. CDR3 protein: CASTTGAGANVLTF. The CDR3 nucleotides are TGTGCCAGCACTACAGGGGCTGGGGCCAACGTCCTGACTTTC. The whole variable domain, remainder taken from reference TRBV2 and TRBJ2-6, is EPEVTQTPSHQVTQMGQEVILRCVPISNHLYFYWYRQILGQKVEFLVSFYNNEISEKSEIFDDQFSVERPDGSNFTLKIRSTKLEDSAMYFCASTTGAGANVLTFGAGSRLTVL.

J is TRBJ2-3 and V is TRBV19, with unresolved D. The ends were cut back, 5 bases at V and 6 bases at J, with 12 bases in the middle. The CDR3 sequence is 13 residues long. The germline CDR1 and CDR2 sequences are LNHDA and SQIVND (reference sequence). CDR3 nucleotide sequence: TGTGCCAGTAGTCTTCGCCTAGGGGATACGCAGTATTTT. This codes for CASSLRLGDTQYF.

This CDR3 reads CASSPSGASNQPQHF. The CDR3 nucleotides are TGTGCCAGCTCACCCTCGGGGGCCAGCAATCAGCCCCAGCATTTT. The chain joins TRBV18 to TRBJ1-5, with TRBD1 as a possible D gene (6 bases). V lost 3 bases and J lost 1, with 10 bases in between. Germline V gene lookup returns CDR1 KGHSH and CDR2 LQKENI. The CDR3 spans 15 residues.

A note on this clone: This likely comes from a read error, as the CDR3 has no conserved phenylalanine or tryptophan at its end. The limits of the CDR3 on the DNA are not certain, so only TCRdb's listed CDR3 is given. The chain carries TRBV4-1 and TRBJ1-1; the table calls TRBD1, which could not be checked here. Counting both end residues, the CDR3 totals 12 amino acids. Germline assignment: CDR1 MGHRA and CDR2 YSYEKL. The CDR3 here is CASSQTGQPAVI.

V is TRBV4-2 and J is TRBJ2-3, with D hard to call. Germline CDR1 is LGHNA and CDR2 is YNFKEQ. V dropped 0 bases and J dropped 5 bases, with 18 bases sitting between them. The CDR3 totals 17 residues. CDR3 sequence (DNA): TGTGCCAGCAGCCAAGAAGCCGGAATCAGGTTAAAAGATACGCAGTATTTT. It is translated as CASSQEAGIRLKDTQYF.

The chain links TRBV7-9 to TRBJ2-1; 7 bases align to TRBD1. Germline V gene data show CDR1 as SEHNR and CDR2 as FQNEAQ (reference sequence). Trimming took 5 bases from V and 8 from J; bases not matched to a gene: 6. CDR3 length: 13 residues. The CDR3 nucleotides are TGTGCCAGCAGCCCCGGGACAGCCGATGAGCAGTTCTTC. It specifies CASSPGTADEQFF.

The chain employs TRBV19 and TRBJ1-2; no definite D call. The CDR3 has 12 amino acids. The V end was cut by 0 bases, the J end by 8 bases, with 7 bases between. Germline loops: CDR1 LNHDA, CDR2 SQIVND (reference sequence). The CDR3 loop is CASSIDRRGYTF. The CDR3 coding sequence is TGTGCCAGTAGTATAGATCGGAGAGGCTACACCTTC.

This rearrangement joins TRBV7-2 to TRBJ1-1; maybe TRBD1 (6 bases). The germline V gene encodes CDR1 SGHTA and CDR2 FQGNSA. CDR3 length: 14 residues. V lost 6 bases to trimming and J lost 0 bases, with 11 bases between them. The CDR3 is CASRLDSLNTEAFF. CDR3 in DNA: TGTGCCAGCAGGCTGGACAGCCTGAACACTGAAGCTTTCTTT.

The chain employs TRBV19 and TRBJ2-2; tentatively, D is TRBD1 (6 bases). The CDR3 loop spans 15 amino acids. Trimming pared 4 bases from V and 5 bases from J, leaving 14 bases between. The germline V gene has CDR1 LNHDA and CDR2 SQIVND (reference sequence). For the CDR3, the DNA is TGTGCCAGTAGTACCAGGGGCTCGAGGACCGGGGAGCTGTTTTTT. Encoded protein: CASSTRGSRTGELFF.

The genes are TRBV7-2 and TRBJ2-3; 9 bases are a match to TRBD1. With V trimmed by 4 bases and J by 3 bases, 8 bases remained unmatched. Germline loops: CDR1 SGHTA, CDR2 FQGNSA. The CDR3 length is 16 residues. DNA of the CDR3: TGTGCCAGCAGCTCCGGACAGGGGTCCTCTACAGATACGCAGTATTTT. Its translation: CASSSGQGSSTDTQYF.